The 29 T cell receptor beta chains listed next were all sequenced from one sample in a study of identical twins (TCRdb year 2016). The method was 5' RACE. Sequencing relied on an Illumina HiSeq 2000. In-frame beta chains were kept once TCRdb had trimmed the public reads at Q25 with fastp and called clones with MiXCR. Merged by CDR3 protein, the rows form single entries marked with the most common genes and DNA. The sample table records about 210,000 distinct CDR3 sequences; approximately 9% of these occur just once. About 5.2% of the sample comes from the top ten. The sample comprised memory (CD45RO+) T cells sorted from blood. Explained via the paper, the cell subset or site label denotes: CD45RO+ enriched T cells. Receptor source: a woman aged 18-35 years in good health.

For the CDR3, the DNA is TGTGCCAGCAGCGCGGGGGAGAGGTCGGCCAAAAACATTCAGTACTTC. Residues: CASSAGERSAKNIQYF. The rearrangement uses TRBV9 and TRBJ2-4; possibly TRBD2 for D (6 bases). Trimming took off 3 bases at V and 1 base at J, with 14 bases between the two ends. CDR1 and CDR2 (germline): SGDLS, YYNGEE. This CDR3 has 16 residues.

V is TRBV18 and J is TRBJ2-7; 8 bases agree with TRBD1. Germline CDR1 reads KGHSH; CDR2 reads LQKENI. This CDR3 has 15 residues. J gave up 5 bases and V 3 bases, and 9 bases lay outside the gene matches. CDR3 in amino acids: CASSPGQGMGHEQYF. In DNA form, the CDR3 reads TGTGCCAGCTCACCCGGACAGGGAATGGGGCACGAGCAGTACTTC.

At least ten counts were recorded for this clonotype. The junction and the germline gene differ at one end; a read error may be behind it. The CDR3 spells CASSLGDYHSHAF. The CDR3 DNA follows: TGCGCCAGCAGCTTGGGGGACTACCACTCCCATGCCTTC. The chain links TRBV5-1 to TRBJ2-7; 7 bases align to TRBD2. Germline V gives CDR1 SGHRS, CDR2 YFSETQ. This CDR3 has 13 amino acids. The full variable domain, its missing parts supplied by reference TRBV5-1 and TRBJ2-7, is KAGVTQTPRYLIKTRGQQVTLSCSPISGHRSVSWYQQTPGQGLQFLFEYFSETQRNKGNFPGRFSGRQFSNSRSEMNVSTLELGDSALYLCASSLGDYHSHAFGPGTRLTVT.

This clonotype was counted only a few times. The chain is built from TRBV6-1 and TRBJ2-7; a possible D gene is TRBD1 (5 bases). The CDR3 extends over 13 amino acids. CDR1 and CDR2 (germline): MNHNS, SASEGT. V shed 6 bases and J shed 5 bases, with 14 bases lying between them. The CDR3 reads CASRDDSYHEQYF. Written as DNA, the CDR3 is TGTGCCAGCAGAGATGACAGTTATCACGAGCAGTACTTC.

The genes are TRBV11-2 and TRBJ2-3; D not resolved. V was shortened by 7 bases and J by 3 bases, with 14 bases between the two germline ends. Germline-derived CDR1 and CDR2 are SGHAT and FQNNGV. The CDR3 totals 14 residues. The CDR3 coding sequence is TGTGCCAGCACCCCCCGTTTTCAGACAGATACGCAGTATTTT. This translates into CASTPRFQTDTQYF.

The table lists this clonotype with a few counts. This sequence joins TRBV6-5 and TRBJ1-1; D call uncertain. V lost 0 bases, J lost 1 base, and 15 bases lay in between. Per germline, CDR1 MNHEY and CDR2 SVGAGI. The CDR3 covers 17 residues. In DNA, the CDR3 is TGTGCCAGCAGTTACTCGAATTCTGGTCGGGGGAACACTGAAGCTTTCTTT. Its protein is CASSYSNSGRGNTEAFF.

The table lists this clonotype with a few counts. The chain links TRBV20-1 to TRBJ2-7; 8 bases agree with TRBD2. The germline V gene has CDR1 DFQATT and CDR2 SNEGSKA (reference sequence). CDR3 length equals 16 residues. With V trimmed by 0 bases and J by 1 base, 8 bases remained unmatched. CDR3 residues: CSARDALAGPSYEQYF. CDR3 sequence (DNA): TGCAGTGCTAGAGATGCCCTAGCGGGTCCTTCCTACGAGCAGTACTTC.

This clonotype has a count of ten or more. The chain links TRBV29-1 to TRBJ2-3, with 14 positions matching TRBD2. The CDR3 runs to 18 residues. Germline lookup yields CDR1 SQVTM and CDR2 ANQGSEA. After removal of 0 bases from V and 6 bases from J, the junction contained 11 bases not matched to a gene. Written as DNA, the CDR3 is TGCAGCGTTGAAGATTGGTCCGGGACTAGCGGGAGCATGGATACGCAGTATTTT. Translating it yields CSVEDWSGTSGSMDTQYF.

V gene TRBV20-1 combines with J gene TRBJ2-2; D not resolved. This CDR3 comprises 13 residues. The V and J ends lost 3 bases and 5 bases respectively, with 10 bases between them. The germline V gene has CDR1 DFQATT and CDR2 SNEGSKA (reference sequence). CDR3 nucleotide sequence: TGCAGTGCTAGCCCTCCGGGTACCGGGGAGCTGTTTTTT. This translates into CSASPPGTGELFF.

This chain joins TRBV18 and TRBJ2-7; 9 bases agree with TRBD2. The CDR3 has 14 amino acids. Trimming removed 3 bases from V and 3 bases from J; junction bases left unmatched: 3. In germline, CDR1 is KGHSH, CDR2 LQKENI. The CDR3 DNA is TGTGCCAGCTCACCTTCAGCGGGAGGCTACGAGCAGTACTTC. Its translation is CASSPSAGGYEQYF.

The chain combines TRBV6-2 or TRBV6-3 with TRBJ2-3; the D gene is possibly TRBD2 (6 bases). This CDR3 comprises 20 residues. The V end was cut by 2 bases, the J end by 0 bases, with 24 bases between. Germline CDR1 is MNHEY and CDR2 is SVGEGT. In DNA form, the CDR3 reads TGTGCCAGCAGTTACCCAAACCAGAATCATAGCGGCTCCAGCACAGATACGCAGTATTTT. The encoded protein is CASSYPNQNHSGSSTDTQYF.

This clonotype turned up a few times. The chain uses TRBV20-1 and TRBJ2-5; 8 bases are shared with TRBD2. The V gene's germline CDR1 is DFQATT and CDR2 SNEGSKA (reference sequence). The CDR3 covers 13 residues. Unmatched junction bases numbered 7, after V lost 6 bases and J lost 4 bases. The CDR3 loop is CSARPGGRETQYF. Here the CDR3 DNA reads TGCAGTGCCCGCCCGGGGGGGCGAGAGACCCAGTACTTC.

This clonotype was seen a handful of times. J is TRBJ1-5 and V is TRBV6-1, with D hard to call. Germline CDR1 and CDR2: MNHNS and SASEGT. This CDR3 contains 14 residues. Trimming stripped 6 bases from V and 1 base from J, with 10 bases between. The CDR3 nucleotides are TGTGCCAGCAGAGGTCGGCTAAGCAATCAGCCCCAGCATTTT. Protein product: CASRGRLSNQPQHF.

The chain has TRBV10-3 and TRBJ2-1; D is undetermined. Germline CDR1 reads ENHRY; CDR2 reads SYGVKD. The CDR3 has 16 residues. The ends were cut back, 4 bases at V and 4 bases at J, with 17 bases in the middle. The CDR3 coding sequence is TGTGCCATCAGTGCGTCCGGTCCCGACCGATACAATGAGCAGTTCTTC. This gives the protein CAISASGPDRYNEQFF.

To note about this clonotype: A much larger clone differs by one base, so this may be a read error. This chain joins TRBV4-2 and TRBJ2-3; D is unresolved. The V gene's germline CDR1 is LGHNA and CDR2 YNFKEQ. The CDR3 is 15 amino acids. This chain's CDR3 is CGSSQEQDRTDTQYF. The CDR3, as DNA: TGTGGCAGCAGCCAAGAGCAGGACCGCACAGATACGCAGTATTTT.

This clonotype has only a few counts. The V gene is TRBV27, the J gene TRBJ2-3; TRBD2 agrees at 14 bases. The V gene's germline CDR1 is MNHEY and CDR2 SMNVEV (reference sequence). CDR3 length equals 18 residues. V was clipped by 5 bases and J by 3 bases; unmatched bases: 10. CDR3 bases: TGTGCCAGCAGTCAGGAGGGACTAGCGGGAGTTGGGACAGATACGCAGTATTTT. Translated: CASSQEGLAGVGTDTQYF.

The chain joins TRBV20-1 to TRBJ1-1; D unclear. Per the germline V gene, CDR1 is DFQATT and CDR2 is SNEGSKA (reference sequence). The CDR3 loop spans 14 amino acids. Trimming took 4 bases from V and 0 from J, leaving 12 bases between them. CDR3 sequence reads: CSANPRQMNTEAFF. The CDR3 coding sequence is TGCAGTGCTAACCCCCGGCAGATGAACACTGAAGCTTTCTTT.

This chain links TRBV2 with TRBJ2-2; 8 nucleotides align to TRBD1. This CDR3 comprises 15 residues. V lost 6 bases, J lost 3 bases, and 6 bases stayed unmatched. Germline V CDR1 and CDR2: SNHLY, FYNNEI. The CDR3, as DNA: TGTGCCAGCAGATCCGGGACAGGCGACACCGGGGAGCTGTTTTTT. The encoded protein is CASRSGTGDTGELFF.

The chain links TRBV4-1 to TRBJ2-1; weak D call: TRBD2 (6 bases). The CDR3 has 18 residues. CDR1 MGHRA and CDR2 YSYEKL come from the germline V gene. Trimming took off 1 base at V and 9 bases at J, with 25 bases between the two ends. CDR3 sequence: CASSQGSGGVRGSGEQFF. For the CDR3, the DNA is TGCGCCAGCAGCCAAGGTAGCGGCGGGGTTCGTGGTTCGGGTGAGCAGTTCTTC.

This sequence joins TRBV6-1 and TRBJ2-1; no definite D call. This CDR3 has 14 residues. The V and J ends lost 4 bases and 9 bases respectively, with 16 bases between them. The V gene's germline CDR1 is MNHNS and CDR2 SASEGT. The CDR3 nucleotides are TGTGCCAGCAGTGTGCGGCCGGCAGCGAGTGAGCAGTTCTTC. Protein sequence: CASSVRPAASEQFF.

This clonotype was seen repeatedly, ten times or more. This chain joins TRBV27 and TRBJ1-4, with a tentative D call TRBD1 (5 bases). With 9 bases removed from V and 3 bases from J, the gap between germline ends came to 14 bases. There are 14 residues in the CDR3. Germline V lookup: CDR1 MNHEY, CDR2 SMNVEV (reference sequence). The CDR3 nucleotides are TGTGCCAGTAAAGGGGCCCGGGCTAATGAAAAACTGTTTTTT. Translating it yields CASKGARANEKLFF.

CDR3 residues: CSARVHGTGSYGYTF. The CDR3 DNA follows: TGCAGTGCTAGAGTACATGGGACAGGGAGTTATGGCTACACCTTC. J is TRBJ1-2 and V is TRBV20-1; TRBD1 matches 9 bases. Germline-derived CDR1 and CDR2 are DFQATT and SNEGSKA (reference sequence). V lost 1 base to trimming and J lost 5 bases; unmatched junction nucleotides: 8. This CDR3 comprises 15 residues.

This clonotype occurred a few times. This chain connects TRBV28 to TRBJ2-1; 14 positions agree with TRBD2. Unmatched junction bases numbered 5, after V lost 6 bases and J lost 10 bases. The length of the CDR3 is 14 residues. CDR1 MDHEN and CDR2 SYDVKM come from the germline V gene. The CDR3: CASSPGTSGREQFF. The CDR3 DNA follows: TGTGCCAGCAGCCCCGGGACTAGCGGGAGAGAGCAGTTCTTC.

This clonotype has just a few counts. The chain has TRBV6-2 or TRBV6-3 and TRBJ2-3; 13 bases map to TRBD2. The germline V gene has CDR1 MNHEY and CDR2 SVGEGT. Trimming cost V 2 bases and J 1 base; bases outside gene matches: 9. This CDR3 spans 19 amino acids. CDR3 sequence reads: CASSYLRLAGGLGTDTQYF. CDR3 bases: TGTGCCAGCAGTTACCTCCGACTAGCGGGAGGACTGGGCACAGATACGCAGTATTTT.

This clonotype was seen ten or more times. This chain uses TRBV12-3 or TRBV12-4 with TRBJ2-1; the D is unclear. V lost 4 bases to trimming and J lost 9 bases, with 16 bases between them. The CDR3 consists of 14 residues. The CDR3 nucleotides read TGTGCCAGCAGTTCTATTGGACCCTCCGCTGAGCAGTTCTTC. It specifies CASSSIGPSAEQFF.

This clonotype was observed at least ten times. The chain links TRBV12-3 or TRBV12-4 to TRBJ1-2; TRBD1 agrees at 9 bases. Trimming cost V 5 bases and J 5 bases; bases outside gene matches: 6. This CDR3 has 14 residues. CDR3 loop: CASSPQGAGYGYTF. In DNA, the CDR3 is TGTGCCAGCAGTCCACAGGGGGCGGGATATGGCTACACCTTC.

This clonotype was seen many times. The chain links TRBV20-1 to TRBJ2-4; the D is unclear. Trimming took 1 base from V and 1 from J, leaving 8 bases between them. Looked up from germline, CDR1 is DFQATT and CDR2 is SNEGSKA (reference sequence). CDR3 length: 14 amino acids. The CDR3 bases are TGCAGTGCTAGAGTTCCCGATGCCAAAAACATTCAGTACTTC. It specifies CSARVPDAKNIQYF.

The chain is built from TRBV20-1 and TRBJ2-7; TRBD2 matches at 7 bases. Trimming took 6 bases from V and 1 from J; bases not matched to a gene: 9. This CDR3 is 14 amino acids long. The germline V gene encodes CDR1 DFQATT and CDR2 SNEGSKA (reference sequence). For the CDR3, the DNA is TGCAGTGCCGGGGGGACTACCCGTTCCTACGAGCAGTACTTC. It is translated as CSAGGTTRSYEQYF.

This clonotype was detected many times. V and J are TRBV6-1 and TRBJ2-1; 7 nucleotides align to TRBD1. Trimming took 6 bases from V and 7 from J; bases not matched to a gene: 9. The CDR3 totals 14 residues. Germline CDR1 and CDR2: MNHNS and SASEGT. The chain's CDR3 is CASRGTDYFNEQFF. CDR3 nucleotides: TGTGCCAGCAGGGGGACAGATTACTTTAATGAGCAGTTCTTC.